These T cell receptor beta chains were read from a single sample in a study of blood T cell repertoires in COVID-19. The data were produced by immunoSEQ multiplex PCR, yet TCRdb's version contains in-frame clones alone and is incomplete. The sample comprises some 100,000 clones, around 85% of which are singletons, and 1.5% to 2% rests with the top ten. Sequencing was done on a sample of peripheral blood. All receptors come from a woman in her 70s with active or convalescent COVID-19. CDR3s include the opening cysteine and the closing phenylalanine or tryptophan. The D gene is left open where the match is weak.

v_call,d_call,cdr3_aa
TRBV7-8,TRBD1,CASSLPTGGSNSPLHF
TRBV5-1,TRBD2,CASSSIGAGGTVNYNEQFF
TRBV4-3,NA,CASSQAGRVGREAFF
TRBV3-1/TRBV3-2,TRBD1,CASSQGQGPVTPQHF
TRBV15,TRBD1,CATSRDFSRGSNQPQHF
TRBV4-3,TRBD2,CASSQGGTSGSSYNEQFF
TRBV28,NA,CATGGRPGSPLHF
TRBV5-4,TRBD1,CASSTATGGAPGGANVLTF
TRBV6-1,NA,CASSELSGVGYTF
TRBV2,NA,CASNNRIGTSSNQPQHF
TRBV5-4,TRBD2,CASRPTSGSGETQYF